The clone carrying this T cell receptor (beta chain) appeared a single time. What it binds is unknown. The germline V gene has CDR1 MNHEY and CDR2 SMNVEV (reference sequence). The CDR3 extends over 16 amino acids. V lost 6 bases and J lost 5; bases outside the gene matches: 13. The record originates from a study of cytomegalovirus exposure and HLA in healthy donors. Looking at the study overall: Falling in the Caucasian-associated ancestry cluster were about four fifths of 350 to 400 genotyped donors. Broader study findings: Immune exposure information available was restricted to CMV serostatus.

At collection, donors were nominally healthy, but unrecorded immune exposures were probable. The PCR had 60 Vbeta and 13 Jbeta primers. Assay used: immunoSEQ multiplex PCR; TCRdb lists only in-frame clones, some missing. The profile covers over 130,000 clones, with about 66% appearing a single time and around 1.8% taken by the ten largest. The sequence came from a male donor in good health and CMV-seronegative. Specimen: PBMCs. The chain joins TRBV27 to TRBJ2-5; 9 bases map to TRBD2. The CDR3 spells CASSPILRGGAETQYF. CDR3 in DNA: TGTGCCAGCAGCCCAATACTTCGCGGGGGGGCGGAGACCCAGTACTTC.